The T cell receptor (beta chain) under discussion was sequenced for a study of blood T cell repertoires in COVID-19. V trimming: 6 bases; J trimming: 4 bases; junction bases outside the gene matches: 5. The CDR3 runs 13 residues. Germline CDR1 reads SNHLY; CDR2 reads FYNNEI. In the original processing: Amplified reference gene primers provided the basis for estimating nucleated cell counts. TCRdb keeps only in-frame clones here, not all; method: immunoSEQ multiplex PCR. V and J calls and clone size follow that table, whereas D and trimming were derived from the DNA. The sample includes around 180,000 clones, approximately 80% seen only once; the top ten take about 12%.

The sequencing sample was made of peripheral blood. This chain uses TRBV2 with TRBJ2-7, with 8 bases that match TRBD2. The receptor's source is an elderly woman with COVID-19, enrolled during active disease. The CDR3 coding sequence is TGTGCCAGCAGGAGGACTAGCAGATACGAGCAGTACTTC. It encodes CASRRTSRYEQYF.